A single sample gave rise to the 8 T cell receptor beta chains below, sequenced in a study of T cells in Graves' hyperthyroidism and ophthalmopathy. RNA transcripts served as the template for amplifying TCR beta CDR3 regions. An initial round of RT-PCR targeting the TCR CDR3 relied on the HTBI primer set. MiXCR was run by TCRdb on the multiplex PCR reads, yielding one entry per CDR3 protein. The table records a few hundred thousand distinct CDR3 sequences, 13% to 15% of them present only once. The sequenced sample was blood. The receptors stem from a woman aged 50 to 65 with Graves' hyperthyroidism that later progressed to Graves' ophthalmopathy.

This clonotype was counted ten times or more. In nucleotides, the CDR3 is TGCGCCAGCAGCCCCCGTGCAGACTCCTACGAGCAGTACTTC. Its translation is CASSPRADSYEQYF. V gene TRBV5-1 combines with J gene TRBJ2-7; D gene ambiguous. Trimming pared 4 bases from V and 0 bases from J, leaving 11 bases between. This CDR3 contains 14 residues. Per germline, CDR1 SGHRS and CDR2 YFSETQ.

There are many counts of this clonotype. V usage is TRBV28 and J usage is TRBJ2-3; D not certain. Trimming cost V 5 bases and J 1 base, with 22 bases left between them. Germline V gives CDR1 MDHEN, CDR2 SYDVKM. The CDR3 runs 18 residues. CDR3 protein: CASSTLSFKVTGTDTQYF. The CDR3, as DNA: TGTGCCAGCAGTACCTTATCCTTTAAAGTGACCGGCACAGATACGCAGTATTTT.

This clonotype has at least ten counts. V and J are TRBV28 and TRBJ2-6; unclear D gene. The CDR3 is made up of 17 amino acids. Trimming took off 5 bases at V and 0 bases at J, with 14 bases between the two ends. Germline CDR1 MDHEN, CDR2 SYDVKM. The CDR3 nucleotides are TGTGCCAGCAGTCCCAATAGACCCAGCTCTGGGGCCAACGTCCTGACTTTC. It translates to CASSPNRPSSGANVLTF.

This chain uses TRBV6-2 or TRBV6-3 with TRBJ2-7; TRBD2 aligns across 8 bases. The length of the CDR3 is 14 residues. Germline V gene sequence: CDR1 MNHEY, CDR2 SVGEGT. The junction had 3 bases not matched to a gene; V was cut back by 4 bases and J by 1 base. The CDR3, as DNA: TGTGCCAGCAGTTCGGCGGGAGGATCCTACGAGCAGTACTTC. Translated: CASSSAGGSYEQYF.

The chain couples TRBV14 to TRBJ2-2; D is unresolved. The CDR3 consists of 13 residues. V lost 1 base, J lost 6 bases, and 6 bases lay in between. Germline CDR1 and CDR2: SGHDN and FVKESK. CDR3 in DNA: TGTGCCAGCAGCCAAGTGATCGCCGGGGAGCTGTTTTTT. It specifies CASSQVIAGELFF. Combining the CDR3 with reference TRBV14 and TRBJ2-2 gives the whole variable domain EAGVTQFPSHSVIEKGQTVTLRCDPISGHDNLYWYRRVMGKEIKFLLHFVKESKQDESGMPNNRFLAERTGGTYSTLKVQPAELEDSGVYFCASSQVIAGELFFGEGSRLTVL.

In its sample, this clonotype was seen many times. The rearrangement joins TRBV29-1 to TRBJ2-5, with TRBD2 identical over 8 bases. The CDR3 totals 13 residues. From germline, CDR1 is SQVTM and CDR2 ANQGSEA. Trimming cost V 8 bases and J 4 bases; bases outside gene matches: 9. CDR3 DNA sequence: TGCAGCCAACAAACGGGAGGGGGAGAGACCCAGTACTTC. Translated: CSQQTGGGETQYF.

This clonotype has a count of ten or more. The chain couples TRBV20-1 to TRBJ2-5; TRBD2 might be the D (5 bases). V lost 3 bases and J lost 5, with 13 bases in between. The CDR3 is 13 residues long. Per germline, CDR1 DFQATT and CDR2 SNEGSKA (reference sequence). Here the CDR3 DNA reads TGCAGTGCTAGGTGGACTGGCGGGGAGACCCAGTACTTC. Its protein is CSARWTGGETQYF.

As regards this clonotype: Possible read error: a much larger clone is one base away. CDR3 in amino acids: CASSLSPPSLNTEAFF. The CDR3 DNA follows: TGTGCCAGCAGCTTAAGCCCTCCCTCATTGAACACTGAAGCTTTCTTT. The chain is built from TRBV7-3 and TRBJ1-1; D remains ambiguous. Germline CDR1 SGHTA, CDR2 FQGTGA. This CDR3 region has 16 residues. V lost 1 base to trimming and J lost 0 bases, with 12 bases between them.